This TCR beta chain was obtained from a study of cytotoxic CD8 clonotypes in ibrutinib-treated CLL. Overall study context: Enrolment comprised some twelve relapsed/refractory and roughly 15 treatment-naive patients; under 18 were IGHV unmutated.

This CDR3 spans 16 amino acids. Germline V gene lookup returns CDR1 MNHEY and CDR2 SVGAGI. Losses at the gene ends were 0 bases for V and 7 bases for J; bases not matched to a gene: 10. With sequencing, the targeted depth ranged from 1 in 200,000 to 1 in 1 million T cells. TCRdb's table, derived via immunoSEQ multiplex PCR, lists solely in-frame clones and lacks some. The sample records around 200,000 clones, 60% to 80% being singletons. The sequencing here drew on PBMCs, taken after 12 months of ibrutinib treatment. This sequence joins TRBV6-5 and TRBJ2-5, with 8 bases matching TRBD1. The clonotype was recovered from a human donor with chronic lymphocytic leukemia. This CDR3 reads CASSYSYHRGVVTQYF. DNA for the CDR3: TGTGCCAGCAGTTACTCGTATCACAGGGGGGTGGTGACCCAGTACTTC.